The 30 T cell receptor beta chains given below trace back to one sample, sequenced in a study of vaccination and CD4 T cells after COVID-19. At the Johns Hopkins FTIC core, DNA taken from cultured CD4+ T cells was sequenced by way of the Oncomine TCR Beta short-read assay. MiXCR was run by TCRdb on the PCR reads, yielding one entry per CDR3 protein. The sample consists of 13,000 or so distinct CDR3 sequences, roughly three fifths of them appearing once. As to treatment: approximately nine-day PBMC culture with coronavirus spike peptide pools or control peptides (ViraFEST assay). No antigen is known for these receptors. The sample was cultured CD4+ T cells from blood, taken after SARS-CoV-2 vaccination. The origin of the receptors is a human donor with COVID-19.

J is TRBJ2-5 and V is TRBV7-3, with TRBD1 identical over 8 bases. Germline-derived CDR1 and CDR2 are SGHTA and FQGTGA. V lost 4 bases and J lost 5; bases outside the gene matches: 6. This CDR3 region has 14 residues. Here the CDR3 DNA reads TGTGCCAGCAGCTCGACAGGGGTCGGGGAGACCCAGTACTTC. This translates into CASSSTGVGETQYF.

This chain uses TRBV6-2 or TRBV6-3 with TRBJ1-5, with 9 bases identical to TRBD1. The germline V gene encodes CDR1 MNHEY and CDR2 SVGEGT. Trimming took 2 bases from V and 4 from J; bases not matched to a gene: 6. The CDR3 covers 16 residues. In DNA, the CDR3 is TGTGCCAGCAGTTACACGGGACAGGGAGGAAATCAGCCCCAGCATTTT. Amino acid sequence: CASSYTGQGGNQPQHF.

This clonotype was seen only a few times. The CDR3 protein is CASSYSSSNYGYTF. The CDR3 DNA is TGTGCCAGCAGTTACTCCTCGTCTAACTATGGCTACACCTTC. This chain uses TRBV6-5 with TRBJ1-2, with D unresolved. The CDR3 loop spans 14 amino acids. The V and J ends lost 0 bases and 0 bases respectively, with 5 bases between them. The V gene's germline CDR1 is MNHEY and CDR2 SVGAGI.

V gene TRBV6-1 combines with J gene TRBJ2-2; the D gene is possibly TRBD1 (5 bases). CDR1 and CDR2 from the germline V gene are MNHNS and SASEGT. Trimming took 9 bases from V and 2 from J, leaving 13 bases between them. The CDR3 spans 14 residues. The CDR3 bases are TGTGCCAGTCAAACAGGTTTCAACACCGGGGAGCTGTTTTTT. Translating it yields CASQTGFNTGELFF.

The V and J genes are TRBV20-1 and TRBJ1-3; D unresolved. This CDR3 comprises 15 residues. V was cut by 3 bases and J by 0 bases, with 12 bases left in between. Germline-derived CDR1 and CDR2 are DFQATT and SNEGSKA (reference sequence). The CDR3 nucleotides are TGCAGTGCTAGGCGGGAGGAGGTCTCTGGAAACACCATATATTTT. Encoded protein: CSARREEVSGNTIYF.

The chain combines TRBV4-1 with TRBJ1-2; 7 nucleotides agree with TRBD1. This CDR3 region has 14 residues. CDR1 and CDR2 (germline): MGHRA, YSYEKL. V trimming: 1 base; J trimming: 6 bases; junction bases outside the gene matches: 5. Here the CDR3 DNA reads TGCGCCAGCAGCCAAGGACAGGGAAGACATGGCTACACCTTC. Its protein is CASSQGQGRHGYTF.

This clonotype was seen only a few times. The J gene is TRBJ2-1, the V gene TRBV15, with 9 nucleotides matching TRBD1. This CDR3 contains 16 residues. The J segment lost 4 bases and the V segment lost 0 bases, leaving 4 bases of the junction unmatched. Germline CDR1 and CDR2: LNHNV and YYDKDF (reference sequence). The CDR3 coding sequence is TGTGCCACCAGCAGAGACGGGACAGGGACGTACAATGAGCAGTTCTTC. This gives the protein CATSRDGTGTYNEQFF. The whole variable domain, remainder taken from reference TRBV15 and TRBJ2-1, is DAMVIQNPRYQVTQFGKPVTLSCSQTLNHNVMYWYQQKSSQAPKLLFHYYDKDFNNEADTPDNFQSRRPNTSFCFLDIRSPGLGDTAMYLCATSRDGTGTYNEQFFGPGTRLTVL.

The CDR3 region is CASSSGGPFPGYTF. CDR3 nucleotides: TGTGCCAGCAGCTCAGGGGGCCCCTTCCCAGGCTACACCTTC. This rearrangement joins TRBV7-2 to TRBJ1-2, with TRBD1 identical over 8 bases. This CDR3 has 14 residues. Trimming removed 4 bases from V and 8 bases from J; junction bases left unmatched: 9. Germline V gene data show CDR1 as SGHTA and CDR2 as FQGNSA. Using reference TRBV7-2 and TRBJ1-2 for the parts outside the CDR3, the full variable domain is GAGVSQSPSNKVTEKGKDVELRCDPISGHTALYWYRQSLGQGLEFLIYFQGNSAPDKSGLPSDRFSAERTGGSVSTLTIQRTQQEDSAVYLCASSSGGPFPGYTFGSGTRLTVV.

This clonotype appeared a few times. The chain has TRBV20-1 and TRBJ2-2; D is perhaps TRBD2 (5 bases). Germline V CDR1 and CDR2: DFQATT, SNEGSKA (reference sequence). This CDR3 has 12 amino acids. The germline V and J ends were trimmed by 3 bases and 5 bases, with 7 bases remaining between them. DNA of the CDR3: TGCAGTGCTAGTACGGGGACCGGGGAGCTGTTTTTT. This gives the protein CSASTGTGELFF.

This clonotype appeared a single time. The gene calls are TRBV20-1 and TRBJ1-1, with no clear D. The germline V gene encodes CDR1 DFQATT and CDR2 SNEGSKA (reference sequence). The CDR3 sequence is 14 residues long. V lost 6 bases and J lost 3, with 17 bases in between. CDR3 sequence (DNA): TGCAGTGCCGTCAAAGTCCTCGCTTACACTGAAGCTTTCTTT. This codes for CSAVKVLAYTEAFF.

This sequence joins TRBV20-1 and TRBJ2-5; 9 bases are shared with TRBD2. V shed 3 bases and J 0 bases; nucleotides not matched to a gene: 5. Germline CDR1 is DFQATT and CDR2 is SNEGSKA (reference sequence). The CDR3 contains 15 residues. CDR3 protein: CSASASGGYQETQYF. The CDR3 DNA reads TGCAGTGCTAGTGCCAGCGGGGGGTACCAAGAGACCCAGTACTTC.

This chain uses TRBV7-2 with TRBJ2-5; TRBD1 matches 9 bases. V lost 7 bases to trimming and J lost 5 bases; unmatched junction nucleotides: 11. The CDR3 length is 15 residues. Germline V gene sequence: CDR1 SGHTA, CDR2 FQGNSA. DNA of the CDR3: TGTGCCAGCAACGCGGGGACAGGGTACGGGGAGACCCAGTACTTC. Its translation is CASNAGTGYGETQYF.

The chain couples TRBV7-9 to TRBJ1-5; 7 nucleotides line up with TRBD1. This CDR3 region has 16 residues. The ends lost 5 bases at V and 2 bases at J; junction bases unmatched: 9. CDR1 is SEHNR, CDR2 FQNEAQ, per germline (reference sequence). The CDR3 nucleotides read TGTGCCAGCAGCCATTCCCTGGGGACAGGCAATCAGCCCCAGCATTTT. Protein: CASSHSLGTGNQPQHF.

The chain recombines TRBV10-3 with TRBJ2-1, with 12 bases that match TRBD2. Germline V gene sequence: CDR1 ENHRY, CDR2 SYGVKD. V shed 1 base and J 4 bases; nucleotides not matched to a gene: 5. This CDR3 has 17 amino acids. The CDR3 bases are TGTGCCATCAGTGAGTTACTAGCGGGGGGCCTTTACAATGAGCAGTTCTTC. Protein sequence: CAISELLAGGLYNEQFF.

CDR3 protein: CASRLGREQFF. For the CDR3, the DNA is TGTGCCAGCAGACTGGGCCGCGAGCAGTTCTTC. The rearrangement links TRBV7-2 to TRBJ2-1; no reliable D call. The V gene's germline CDR1 is SGHTA and CDR2 FQGNSA. This CDR3 is 11 amino acids long. V dropped 6 bases and J dropped 10 bases, with 10 bases sitting between them.

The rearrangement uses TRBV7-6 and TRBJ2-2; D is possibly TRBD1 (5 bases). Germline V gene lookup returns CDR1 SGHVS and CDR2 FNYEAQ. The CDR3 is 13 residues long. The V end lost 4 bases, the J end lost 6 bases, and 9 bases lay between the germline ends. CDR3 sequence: CASSYRISGELFF. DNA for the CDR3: TGTGCCAGCAGCTACAGGATCTCCGGGGAGCTGTTTTTT.

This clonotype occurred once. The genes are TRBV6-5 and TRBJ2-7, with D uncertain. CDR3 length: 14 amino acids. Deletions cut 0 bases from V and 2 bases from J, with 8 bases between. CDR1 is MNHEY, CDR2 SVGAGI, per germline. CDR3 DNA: TGTGCCAGCAGTTACTCGACACGGGCCTACGAGCAGTACTTC. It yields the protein CASSYSTRAYEQYF.

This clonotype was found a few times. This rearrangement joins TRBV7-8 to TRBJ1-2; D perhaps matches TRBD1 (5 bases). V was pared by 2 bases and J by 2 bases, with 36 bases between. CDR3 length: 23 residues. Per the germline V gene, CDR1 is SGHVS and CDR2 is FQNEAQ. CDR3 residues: CASSLFLPTGGRESLSINYGYTF. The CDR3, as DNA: TGTGCCAGCAGCTTATTCCTCCCGACGGGGGGACGAGAATCTCTATCGATAAACTATGGCTACACCTTC. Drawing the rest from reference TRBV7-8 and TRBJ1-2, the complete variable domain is GAGVSQSPRYKVAKRGQDVALRCDPISGHVSLFWYQQALGQGPEFLTYFQNEAQLDKSGLPSDRFFAERPEGSVSTLKIQRTQQEDSAVYLCASSLFLPTGGRESLSINYGYTFGSGTRLTVV.

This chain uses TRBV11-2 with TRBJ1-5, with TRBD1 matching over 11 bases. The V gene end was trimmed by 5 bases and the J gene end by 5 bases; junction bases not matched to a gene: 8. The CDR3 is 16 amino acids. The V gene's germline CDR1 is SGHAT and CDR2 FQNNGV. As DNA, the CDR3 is TGTGCCAGCAGCCCGGGGACAGGGGGATCACATCAGCCCCAGCATTTT. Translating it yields CASSPGTGGSHQPQHF. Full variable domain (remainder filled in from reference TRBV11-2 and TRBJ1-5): EAGVAQSPRYKIIEKRQSVAFWCNPISGHATLYWYQQILGQGPKLLIQFQNNGVVDDSQLPKDRFSAERLKGVDSTLKIQPAKLEDSAVYLCASSPGTGGSHQPQHFGDGTRLSIL.

The chain's CDR3 is CASSLGQNLNTEAFF. As DNA, the CDR3 is TGTGCCAGCAGTTTGGGACAGAACTTGAACACTGAAGCTTTCTTT. The chain is built from TRBV6-5 and TRBJ1-1, with TRBD1 identical over 7 bases. In germline, CDR1 is MNHEY, CDR2 SVGAGI. The length of the CDR3 is 15 residues. After removal of 4 bases from V and 0 bases from J, the junction contained 5 bases not matched to a gene.

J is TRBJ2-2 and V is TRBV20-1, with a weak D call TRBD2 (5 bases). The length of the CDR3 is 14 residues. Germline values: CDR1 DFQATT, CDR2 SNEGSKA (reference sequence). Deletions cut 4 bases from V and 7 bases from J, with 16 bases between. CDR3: CSAKVRGGIGELFF. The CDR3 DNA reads TGCAGTGCTAAGGTCCGGGGTGGAATCGGGGAGCTGTTTTTT.

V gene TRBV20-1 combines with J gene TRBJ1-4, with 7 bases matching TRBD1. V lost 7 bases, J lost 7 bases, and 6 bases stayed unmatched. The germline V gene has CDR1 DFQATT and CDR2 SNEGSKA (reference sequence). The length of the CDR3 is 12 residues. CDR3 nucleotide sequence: TGCAGTGGGGGACAGAGAGGTGAAAAACTGTTTTTT. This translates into CSGGQRGEKLFF.

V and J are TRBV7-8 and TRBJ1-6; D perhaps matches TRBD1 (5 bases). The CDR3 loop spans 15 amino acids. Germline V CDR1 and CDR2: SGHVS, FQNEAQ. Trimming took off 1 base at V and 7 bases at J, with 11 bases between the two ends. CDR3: CASSLDRGNNSPLHF. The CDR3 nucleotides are TGTGCCAGCAGCTTAGATAGGGGTAACAATTCACCCCTCCACTTT.

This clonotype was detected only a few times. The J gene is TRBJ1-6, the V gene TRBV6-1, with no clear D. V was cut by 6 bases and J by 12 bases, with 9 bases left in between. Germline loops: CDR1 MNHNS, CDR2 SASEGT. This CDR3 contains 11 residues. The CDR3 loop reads CASSSWGPLHF. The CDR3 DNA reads TGTGCCAGCAGCTCCTGGGGACCCCTCCACTTT.

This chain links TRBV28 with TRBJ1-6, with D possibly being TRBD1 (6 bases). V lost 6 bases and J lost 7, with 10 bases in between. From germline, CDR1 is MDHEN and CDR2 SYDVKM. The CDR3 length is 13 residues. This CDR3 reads CASRQGGNSPLHF. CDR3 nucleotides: TGTGCCAGCAGACAGGGTGGGAATTCACCCCTCCACTTT.

The CDR3 sequence: CASRSGASGYKLQETQYF. The CDR3 DNA follows: TGTGCCAGCCGAAGCGGGGCTAGCGGATATAAGCTACAAGAGACCCAGTACTTC. V gene TRBV11-1 combines with J gene TRBJ2-5; TRBD2 agrees at 7 bases. Trimming cost V 8 bases and J 2 bases; bases outside gene matches: 20. This CDR3 region has 18 residues. CDR1 and CDR2 (germline): SGHAT, FQDESV (reference sequence).

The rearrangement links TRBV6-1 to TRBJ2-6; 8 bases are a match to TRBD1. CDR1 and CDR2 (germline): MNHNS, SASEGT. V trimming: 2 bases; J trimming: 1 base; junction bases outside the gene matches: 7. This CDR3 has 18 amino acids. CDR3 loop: CASSERVRGPSGANVLTF. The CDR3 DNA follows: TGTGCCAGCAGTGAAAGGGTCAGGGGGCCATCTGGGGCCAACGTCCTGACTTTC.

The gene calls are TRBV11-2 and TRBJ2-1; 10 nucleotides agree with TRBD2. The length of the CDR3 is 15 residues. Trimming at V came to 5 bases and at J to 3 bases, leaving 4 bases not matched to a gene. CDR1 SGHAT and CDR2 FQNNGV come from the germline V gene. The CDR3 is CASSLSGGNYNEQFF. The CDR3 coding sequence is TGTGCCAGCAGCCTTAGCGGGGGGAACTACAATGAGCAGTTCTTC.

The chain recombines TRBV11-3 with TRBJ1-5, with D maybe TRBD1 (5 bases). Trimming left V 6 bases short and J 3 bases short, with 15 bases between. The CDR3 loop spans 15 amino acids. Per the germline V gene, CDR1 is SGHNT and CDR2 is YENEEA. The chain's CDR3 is CASSRDAGINQPQHF. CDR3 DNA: TGTGCCAGCAGTAGGGACGCCGGGATCAATCAGCCCCAGCATTTT.

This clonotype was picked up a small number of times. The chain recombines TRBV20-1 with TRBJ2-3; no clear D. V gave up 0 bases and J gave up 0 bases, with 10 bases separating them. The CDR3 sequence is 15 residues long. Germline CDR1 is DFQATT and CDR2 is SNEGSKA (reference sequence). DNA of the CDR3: TGCAGTGCTAGAGATGCTAAGTCTAGCACAGATACGCAGTATTTT. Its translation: CSARDAKSSTDTQYF.